A single TCR beta chain is shown here with its context. In the source study's methods: Scientists estimated how many nucleated cells there were by amplifying reference gene primers. Produced via immunoSEQ multiplex PCR; TCRdb's table is partial and in-frame only. V and J calls and clone size come straight from that table; D and trimming were deduced from the DNA. The data contain more than 100,000 clones, about 90% of them singletons. The CDR3 has 13 amino acids. This record belongs to a study of blood T cell repertoires in COVID-19. On the study more broadly: Samples taken during acute and convalescent COVID-19 were collected in the United States, Italy and Spain.

V and J are TRBV12-2 and TRBJ2-7; the table's D call, TRBD2, was not checked against the DNA. TRBV12-2 is annotated as a pseudogene. The receptor comes from a woman aged 55-69 years with acute or convalescent COVID-19. The sample consisted of peripheral blood. The CDR3 region is CASRSGGGGPQYF. CDR3 bases: TGTGCAAGTCGCTCAGGTGGTGGCGGGCCGCAGTACTTC.